Sequencing of this TCR beta chain was carried out in a study of T cell changes during pregnancy in multiple sclerosis. Note on this clone: The junction and the germline gene differ at one end; a read error may be behind it.

Germline V gives CDR1 KGHSH, CDR2 LQKENI. The length of the CDR3 is 14 residues. Method: immunoSEQ multiplex PCR; TCRdb's copy keeps in-frame clones and lacks some. Of over 55,000 clones in the sample, roughly 90% were seen once. The chain uses TRBV18 and TRBJ2-5; tentatively, D is TRBD1 or TRBD2 (5 bases each). The material sequenced was peripheral blood, taken in the first trimester of pregnancy. This clonotype was obtained from a female donor with multiple sclerosis, enrolled in a pregnancy study. CDR3 sequence reads: CASSTPGPEETQYF. DNA of the CDR3: TGTGCCAGCTCAACACCGGGGCCCGAAGAGACCCAGTACTTC.